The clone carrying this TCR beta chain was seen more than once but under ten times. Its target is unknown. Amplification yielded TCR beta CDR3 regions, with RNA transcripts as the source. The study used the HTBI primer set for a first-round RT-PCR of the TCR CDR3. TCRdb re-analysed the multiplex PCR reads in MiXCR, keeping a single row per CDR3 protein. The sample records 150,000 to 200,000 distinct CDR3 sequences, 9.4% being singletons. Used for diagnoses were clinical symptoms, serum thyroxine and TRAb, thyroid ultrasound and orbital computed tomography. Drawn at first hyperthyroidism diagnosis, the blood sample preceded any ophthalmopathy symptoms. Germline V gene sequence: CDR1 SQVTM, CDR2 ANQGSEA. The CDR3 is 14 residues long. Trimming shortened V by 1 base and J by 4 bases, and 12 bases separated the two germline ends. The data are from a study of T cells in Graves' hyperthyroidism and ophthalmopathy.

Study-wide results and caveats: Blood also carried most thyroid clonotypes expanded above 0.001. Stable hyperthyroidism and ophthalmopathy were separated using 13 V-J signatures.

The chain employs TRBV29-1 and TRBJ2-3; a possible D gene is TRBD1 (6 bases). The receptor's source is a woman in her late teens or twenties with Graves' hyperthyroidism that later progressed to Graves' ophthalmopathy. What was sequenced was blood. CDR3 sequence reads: CSVEGGQGSDTQYF. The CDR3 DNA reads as TGCAGCGTTGAAGGGGGGCAGGGTTCAGATACGCAGTATTTT.